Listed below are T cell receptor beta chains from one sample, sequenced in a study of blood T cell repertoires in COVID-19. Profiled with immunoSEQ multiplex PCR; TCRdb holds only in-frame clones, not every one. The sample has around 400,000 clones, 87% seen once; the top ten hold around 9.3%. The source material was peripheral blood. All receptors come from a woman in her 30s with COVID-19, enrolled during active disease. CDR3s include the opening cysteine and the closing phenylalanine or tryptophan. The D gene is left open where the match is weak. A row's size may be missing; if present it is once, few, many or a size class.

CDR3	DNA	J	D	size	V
CASSSLGTANEQYF	TGTGCCAGCAGCTCCCTGGGGACAGCTAACGAGCAGTACTTC	TRBJ2-7	-	-	TRBV21-1
CASSFRVGQPQHF	TGTGCCAGCAGCTTCAGGGTTGGTCAGCCCCAGCATTTT	TRBJ1-5	-	once	TRBV5-6
CASSSLQVYGYTF	TGTGCCAGCAGCTCCCTACAGGTCTATGGCTACACCTTC	TRBJ1-2	-	-	TRBV7-2
CSASGQGWGYTF	TGCAGTGCTAGTGGACAGGGTTGGGGCTACACCTTC	TRBJ1-2	TRBD1	-	TRBV20-1
CASSIEVHLGGAPLHF	TGTGCCAGTAGTATAGAAGTACACCTGGGAGGAGCACCCCTCCACTTT	TRBJ1-6	-	few	TRBV19
CASSEEDRGNTQYF	TGTGCCAGCAGTGAAGAAGACAGGGGAAATACGCAGTATTTT	TRBJ2-3	TRBD1	-	TRBV6-4
CASSYGRGNTYEQYF	TGTGCCAGCAGTTACGGGCGGGGAAACACCTACGAGCAGTACTTC	TRBJ2-7	-	-	TRBV6-2/TRBV6-3
CASSFMAGEGYEQYF	TGTGCCAGCAGCTTTATGGCGGGAGAGGGGTACGAGCAGTACTTC	TRBJ2-7	TRBD2	-	TRBV7-2
CASSPQYPRETQYF	TGTGCCAGCAGCCCCCAATACCCCAGGGAGACCCAGTACTTC	TRBJ2-5	-	-	TRBV11-2
CASSESGSTDTQYF	TGTGCCAGCAGTGAAAGCGGGAGCACAGATACGCAGTATTTT	TRBJ2-3	-	-	TRBV2
CASSWGGADTQYF	TGTGCCAGCAGCTGGGGGGGGGCAGATACGCAGTATTTT	TRBJ2-3	TRBD2	once	TRBV11-2
CASSSGTGVSGANVLTF	TGTGCCAGCAGCTCCGGGACAGGGGTCTCTGGGGCCAACGTCCTGACTTTC	TRBJ2-6	TRBD1	-	TRBV6-2/TRBV6-3
CAWSELAGGLKEQYF	TGTGCCTGGAGTGAGTTGGCGGGAGGGTTGAAAGAGCAGTACTTC	TRBJ2-7	TRBD2	few	TRBV30
CASSMRGHPIPNTEAFF	TGTGCCAGTAGTATGAGGGGACACCCTATACCGAACACTGAAGCTTTCTTT	TRBJ1-1	-	-	TRBV19
CASSLSTSYEQYF	TGTGCCAGCAGTTTATCTACCTCCTACGAGCAGTACTTC	TRBJ2-7	-	-	TRBV28
CASSPFPGAADTQYF	TGCGCCAGCAGCCCCTTTCCAGGGGCTGCAGATACGCAGTATTTT	TRBJ2-3	-	-	TRBV5-1
CASSQAKRGYYGYTF	TGTGCCAGCAGCCAAGCCAAAAGAGGGTACTATGGCTACACCTTC	TRBJ1-2	-	-	TRBV14
CASSPGEEYNEQFF	TGTGCCAGCTCACCAGGGGAGGAGTACAATGAGCAGTTCTTC	TRBJ2-1	-	-	TRBV18
CASSPGQGREKLFF	TGTGCCAGCAGTCCCGGACAGGGGCGTGAAAAACTGTTTTTT	TRBJ1-4	TRBD1	-	TRBV28
CSASSWTGNTEAFF	TGCAGTGCTAGTAGCTGGACAGGGAACACTGAAGCTTTCTTT	TRBJ1-1	TRBD1	-	TRBV20-1
CASSELKIGELFF	TGTGCCAGCAGCGAACTAAAGATCGGGGAGCTGTTTTTT	TRBJ2-2	-	-	TRBV5-8
CAISSTSGSSYEQYF	TGTGCCATCAGTTCGACTAGCGGGAGCTCCTACGAGCAGTACTTC	TRBJ2-7	TRBD2	-	TRBV10-3
CASSLKAGGSADTQYF	TGTGCCAGCAGCTTAAAAGCGGGAGGAAGTGCAGATACGCAGTATTTT	TRBJ2-3	TRBD2	few	TRBV7-2